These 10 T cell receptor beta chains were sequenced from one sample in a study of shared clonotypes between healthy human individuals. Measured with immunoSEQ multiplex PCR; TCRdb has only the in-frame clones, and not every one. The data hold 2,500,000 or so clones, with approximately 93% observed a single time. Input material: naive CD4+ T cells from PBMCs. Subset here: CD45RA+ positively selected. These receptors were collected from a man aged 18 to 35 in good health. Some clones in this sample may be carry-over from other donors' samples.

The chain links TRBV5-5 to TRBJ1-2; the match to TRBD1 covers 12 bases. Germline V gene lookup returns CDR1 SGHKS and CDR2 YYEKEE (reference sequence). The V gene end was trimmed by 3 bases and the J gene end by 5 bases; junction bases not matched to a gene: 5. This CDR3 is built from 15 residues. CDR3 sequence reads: CASSYPGQGAYGYTF. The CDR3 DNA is TGTGCCAGCAGCTACCCGGGACAGGGGGCTTATGGCTACACCTTC.

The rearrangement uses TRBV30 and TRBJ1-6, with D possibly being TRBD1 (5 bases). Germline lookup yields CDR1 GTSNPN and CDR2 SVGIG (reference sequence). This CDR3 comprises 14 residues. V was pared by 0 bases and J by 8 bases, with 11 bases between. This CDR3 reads CAWSVAGTDSPLHF. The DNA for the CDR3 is TGTGCCTGGAGTGTTGCAGGGACTGATTCACCCCTCCACTTT.

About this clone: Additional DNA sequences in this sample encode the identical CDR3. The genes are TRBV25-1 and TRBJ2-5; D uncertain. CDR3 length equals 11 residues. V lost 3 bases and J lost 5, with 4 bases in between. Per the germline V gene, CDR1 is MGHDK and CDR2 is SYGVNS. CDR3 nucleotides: TGTGCCAGCAGTGAGTGGGAGACCCAGTACTTC. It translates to CASSEWETQYF.

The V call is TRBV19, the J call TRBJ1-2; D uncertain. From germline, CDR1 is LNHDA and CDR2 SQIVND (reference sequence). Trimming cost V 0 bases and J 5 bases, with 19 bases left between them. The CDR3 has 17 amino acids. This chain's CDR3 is CASSIESSGGSAYGYTF. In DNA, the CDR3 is TGTGCCAGTAGTATAGAGTCTTCTGGCGGCAGCGCATATGGCTACACCTTC.

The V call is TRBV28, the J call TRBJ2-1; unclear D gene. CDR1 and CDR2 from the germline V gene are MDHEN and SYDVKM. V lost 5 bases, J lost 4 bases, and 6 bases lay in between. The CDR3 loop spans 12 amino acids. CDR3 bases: TGTGCCAGCAGTACCCTATACAATGAGCAGTTCTTC. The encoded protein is CASSTLYNEQFF.

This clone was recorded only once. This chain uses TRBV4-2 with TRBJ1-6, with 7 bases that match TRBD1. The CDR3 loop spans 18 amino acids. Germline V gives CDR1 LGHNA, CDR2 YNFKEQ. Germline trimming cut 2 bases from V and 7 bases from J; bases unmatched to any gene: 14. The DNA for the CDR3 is TGTGCCAGCAGCCAAAGTGCTCTCCAGGGGGAACGGAATTCACCCCTCCACTTT. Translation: CASSQSALQGERNSPLHF.

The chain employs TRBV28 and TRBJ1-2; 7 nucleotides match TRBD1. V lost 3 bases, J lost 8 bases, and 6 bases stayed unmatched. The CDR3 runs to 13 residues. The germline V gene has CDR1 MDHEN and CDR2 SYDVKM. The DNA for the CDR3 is TGTGCCAGCAGTTTGGCAGGGGGGCTGGGCTACACCTTC. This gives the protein CASSLAGGLGYTF.

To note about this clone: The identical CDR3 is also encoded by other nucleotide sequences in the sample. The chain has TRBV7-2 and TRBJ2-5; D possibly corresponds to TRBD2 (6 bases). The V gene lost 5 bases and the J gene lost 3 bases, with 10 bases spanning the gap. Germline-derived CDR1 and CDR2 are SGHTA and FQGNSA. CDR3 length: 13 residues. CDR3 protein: CASSPTREETQYF. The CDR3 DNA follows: TGTGCCAGCAGCCCGACTAGGGAAGAGACCCAGTACTTC.

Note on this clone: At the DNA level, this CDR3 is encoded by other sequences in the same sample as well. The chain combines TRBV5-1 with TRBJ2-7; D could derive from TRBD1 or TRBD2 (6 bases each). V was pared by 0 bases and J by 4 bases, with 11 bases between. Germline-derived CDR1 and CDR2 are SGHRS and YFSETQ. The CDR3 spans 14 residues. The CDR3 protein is CASSLDRAGYEQYF. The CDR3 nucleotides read TGCGCCAGCAGCTTGGACAGGGCGGGGTACGAGCAGTACTTC.

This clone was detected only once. CDR3 nucleotide sequence: TGTGCCTGCTCCCGGGACAGGGTGGGACACTATGGCTACACCTTC. Residues: CACSRDRVGHYGYTF. V and J are TRBV30 and TRBJ1-2; TRBD1 matches at 9 bases. The CDR3 consists of 15 residues. Germline V gene data show CDR1 as GTSNPN and CDR2 as SVGIG (reference sequence). J gave up 3 bases and V 6 bases, and 11 bases lay outside the gene matches.